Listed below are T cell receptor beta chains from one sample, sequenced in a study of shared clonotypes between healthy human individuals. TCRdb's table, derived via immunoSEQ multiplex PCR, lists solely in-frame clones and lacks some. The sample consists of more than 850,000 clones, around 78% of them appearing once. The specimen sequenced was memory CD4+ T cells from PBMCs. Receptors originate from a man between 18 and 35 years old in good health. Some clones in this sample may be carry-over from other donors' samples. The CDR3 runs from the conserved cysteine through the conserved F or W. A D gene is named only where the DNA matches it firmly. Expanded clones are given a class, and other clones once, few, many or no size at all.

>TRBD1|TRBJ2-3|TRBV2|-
TGTGCCAGCAGTCCATCTATTGGGACAGGGGGTTGGGATACGCAGTATTTT
CASSPSIGTGGWDTQYF
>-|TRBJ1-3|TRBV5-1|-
TGCGCCAGCAGCACCGGGACCATACAAGAAAACACCATATATTTT
CASSTGTIQENTIYF
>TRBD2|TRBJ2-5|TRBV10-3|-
TGTGCCATCAGTGAGTCGAGCGGGAGGACCCAAGAGACCCAGTACTTC
CAISESSGRTQETQYF
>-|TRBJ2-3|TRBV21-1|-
TGTGCCAGCAGCAAAAGAGCCGCCCGAACAGATACGCAGTATTTT
CASSKRAARTDTQYF
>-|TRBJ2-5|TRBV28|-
TGTGCCAGCAGTAGGGGCGACACCCAGTACTTC
CASSRGDTQYF
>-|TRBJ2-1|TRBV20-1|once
TGCAGTGCAAGCAACCGACTAGAGGCGTTCTTC
CSASNRLEAFF
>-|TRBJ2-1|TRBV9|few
TGTGCCAGCAGCGTAGAAGGCGGGACCACCTACAATGAGCAGTTCTTC
CASSVEGGTTYNEQFF
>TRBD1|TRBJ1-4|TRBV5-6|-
TGTGCCAGCAGCTGGGGACAGACACCTAATGAAAAACTGTTTTTT
CASSWGQTPNEKLFF
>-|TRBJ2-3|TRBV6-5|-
TGTGCCAGCAGTTACTTCTCGGGGGATACGCAGTATTTT
CASSYFSGDTQYF
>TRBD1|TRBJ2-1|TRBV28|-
TGTGCCAGCAGTCCGACTCTGGACAGGGGACCTTACAATGAGCAGTTCTTC
CASSPTLDRGPYNEQFF
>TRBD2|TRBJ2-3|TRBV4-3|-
TGCGCCAGCAGCCTCCATTCACTAGCGGGAGGGAGTGGCACAGATACGCAGTATTTT
CASSLHSLAGGSGTDTQYF
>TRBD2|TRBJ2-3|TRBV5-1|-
TGCGCCAGTTCTAGCGGGAGGGCAGATACGCAGTATTTT
CASSSGRADTQYF
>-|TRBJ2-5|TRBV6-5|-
TGTGCCAGCAGTACGCCCGGTACCGAGACCCAGTACTTC
CASSTPGTETQYF
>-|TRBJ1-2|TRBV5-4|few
TGTGCCAGCAGCCCAGAAACTATGACAGACCTTTGGGGCTACACCTTC
CASSPETMTDLWGYTF
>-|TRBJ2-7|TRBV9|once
TGTGCCAGCAGCCAAGAGGGGGGGCCCACCTACGAGCAGTACTTC
CASSQEGGPTYEQYF
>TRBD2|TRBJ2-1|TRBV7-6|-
TGTGCCAGCAGCTTAGCGCGGGAGGGTGAGCAGTTCTTC
CASSLAREGEQFF
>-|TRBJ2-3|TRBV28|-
TGTGCCAGCAGTTTCCCTGGTCCAGATACGCAGTATTTT
CASSFPGPDTQYF
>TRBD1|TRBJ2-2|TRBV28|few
TGTGCCAGCAGTGGGAAACAGGGGGCCCACGGGGAGCTGTTTTTT
CASSGKQGAHGELFF
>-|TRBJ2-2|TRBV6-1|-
TGTGCCAGCAGTTCCGATAACACCGGGGAGCTGTTTTTT
CASSSDNTGELFF
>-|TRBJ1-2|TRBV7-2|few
TGTGCCAGCAGCTTAAGGGGGGCCCCATACGGCTACACCTTC
CASSLRGAPYGYTF
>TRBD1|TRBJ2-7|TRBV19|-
TGTGCCAGTAGTAAGGGGGACAGCAAGGAGCAGTACTTC
CASSKGDSKEQYF
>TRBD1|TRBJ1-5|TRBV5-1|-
TGCGCCAGCAGCTTGGAGGGGGCGGACCATCAGCCCCAGCATTTT
CASSLEGADHQPQHF
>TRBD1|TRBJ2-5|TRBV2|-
TGTGCCACCTCAACCCAGGACAGGCCTCAAGAGACCCAGTACTTC
CATSTQDRPQETQYF
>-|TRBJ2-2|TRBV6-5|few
TGTGCCAGCAAAAACTTGGACCAATCCGGGGAGCTGTTTTTT
CASKNLDQSGELFF
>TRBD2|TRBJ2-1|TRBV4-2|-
TGTGCCAGCAGCCCCGTAGCGGGGCTCAACTCCTACAATGAGCAGTTCTTC
CASSPVAGLNSYNEQFF
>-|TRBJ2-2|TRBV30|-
TGTGCCTGGGGGGAGGACCCGGAGCTGTTTTTT
CAWGEDPELFF
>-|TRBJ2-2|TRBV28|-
TGTGCCAGCAGTAACAACGCCAGGGGAGGGGTCGCCGGGGAGCTGTTTTTT
CASSNNARGGVAGELFF
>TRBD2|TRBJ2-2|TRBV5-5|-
TGTGCCAGCAGCTTGGTGGCTAGCGGGCAGAACACCGGGGAGCTGTTTTTT
CASSLVASGQNTGELFF
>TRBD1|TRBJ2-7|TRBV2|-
TGTGCCAGTAGCGGACAGGGGATCTACGAGCAGTACTTC
CASSGQGIYEQYF
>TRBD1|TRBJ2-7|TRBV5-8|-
TGTGCCAGCAGCCCCGCGTTTGACAGGGCGGCAGGGCGGATCTACGAGCAGTACTTC
CASSPAFDRAAGRIYEQYF
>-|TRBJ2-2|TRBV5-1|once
TGCGCCAGCAGCTTGGGCACGAACACCGGGGAGCTGTTTTTT
CASSLGTNTGELFF
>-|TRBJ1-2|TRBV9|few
TGTGCCAGCAGCGGGGATGAAGACTATGGCTACACCTTC
CASSGDEDYGYTF
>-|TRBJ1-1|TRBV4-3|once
TGCGCCAGCAGCCAAGAAAGCGGGGGCAAGGTCACTGAAGCTTTCTTT
CASSQESGGKVTEAFF
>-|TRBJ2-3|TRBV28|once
TGTGCCAGCAGCAGACCCAGGGATCCCCCAGATACGCAGTATTTT
CASSRPRDPPDTQYF
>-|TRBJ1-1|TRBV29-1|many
TGCAGCGGCGTCAGGGAGTGGAGCACTGAAGCTTTCTTT
CSGVREWSTEAFF
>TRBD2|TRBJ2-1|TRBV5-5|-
TGTGCCAGCAGCTCCGTGGGACTAGCGGGAGGGGCCCATGAGCAGTTCTTC
CASSSVGLAGGAHEQFF
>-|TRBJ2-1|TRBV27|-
TGTGCCAGCAAAAGGGGAGCCTACAATGAGCAGTTCTTC
CASKRGAYNEQFF
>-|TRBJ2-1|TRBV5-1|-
TGCGCCAGCAGCTTGGCCAGAAACAATGAGCAGTTCTTC
CASSLARNNEQFF
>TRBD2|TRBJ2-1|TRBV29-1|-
TGCAGCGTAGTAGCGGGAGAGACCTACAATGAGCAGTTCTTC
CSVVAGETYNEQFF
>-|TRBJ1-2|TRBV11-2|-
TGTGCCAGCAGCTTAGTTTCAGGGGAGACGAACTATGGCTACACCTTC
CASSLVSGETNYGYTF
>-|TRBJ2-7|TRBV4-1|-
TGCGCCAGCAGCCAAGATCCGGGAATGACCTACGAGCAGTACTTC
CASSQDPGMTYEQYF
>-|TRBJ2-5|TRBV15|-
TGTGCCACCAAGAGGCGTTACGCCCAAGAGACCCAGTACTTC
CATKRRYAQETQYF
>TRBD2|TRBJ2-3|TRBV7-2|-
TGTGCCAGCAGCTTAACGACTAGCGGGAGGACTAGCACAGATACGCAGTATTTT
CASSLTTSGRTSTDTQYF
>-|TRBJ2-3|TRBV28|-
TGTGCCAGCAGTTTGATTGGCACAGATACGCAGTATTTT
CASSLIGTDTQYF
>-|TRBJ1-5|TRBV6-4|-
TGTGCCAGCACCGACCGGGTCTCGGGTGGGCCCCAGCATTTT
CASTDRVSGGPQHF
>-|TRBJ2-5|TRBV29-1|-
TGCAGCGTTGGTCCACAAGAGACCCAGTACTTC
CSVGPQETQYF
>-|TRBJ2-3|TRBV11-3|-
TGTGCCAGCAGCTTAGGAGCGGATACGCAGTATTTT
CASSLGADTQYF
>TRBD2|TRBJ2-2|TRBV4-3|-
TGCGCCAGCAGCCAGACTAGCGGGAGCGACACCGGGGAGCTGTTTTTT
CASSQTSGSDTGELFF
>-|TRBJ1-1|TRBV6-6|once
TGTGCCAGCACCAGGAGTGGGTACACTGAAGCTTTCTTT
CASTRSGYTEAFF
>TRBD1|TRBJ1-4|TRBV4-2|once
TGTGCCAGCAGCCAACTAGGGACAGGGGAATTTGGAAAACTGTTTTTT
CASSQLGTGEFGKLFF
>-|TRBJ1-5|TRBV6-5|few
TGTGCCAGCAGATACAGGGCTAATCAGCCCCAGCATTTT
CASRYRANQPQHF
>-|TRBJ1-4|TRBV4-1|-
TGCGCCAGCAGCCAAGCTCTGTCCCGGGGAACAACTAATGAAAAACTGTTTTTT
CASSQALSRGTTNEKLFF
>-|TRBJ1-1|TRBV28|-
TGTGCCAGCAGAGGGGCGCAGGTAAACACTGAAGCTTTCTTT
CASRGAQVNTEAFF
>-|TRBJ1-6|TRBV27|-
TGTGCCAGCAGGCTGGCCGGTTCACCCCTCCACTTT
CASRLAGSPLHF
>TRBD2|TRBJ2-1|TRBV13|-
TGTGCCAGCAGCCCGGGGACTAGCGCCTACTACAATGAGCAGTTCTTC
CASSPGTSAYYNEQFF
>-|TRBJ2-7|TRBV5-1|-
TGCGCCAGCAGCTTGGGTGCCTACGAGCAGTACTTC
CASSLGAYEQYF
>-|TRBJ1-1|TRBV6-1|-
TGTGCCAGCAGTGAGGAGTATTCTAGTTCGACTTTCTTT
CASSEEYSSSTFF
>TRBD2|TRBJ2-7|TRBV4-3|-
TGCGCCAGCAGCCAAGGGACTAGGGGTCGCCAAACCGGATCCTACGAGCAGTACTTC
CASSQGTRGRQTGSYEQYF